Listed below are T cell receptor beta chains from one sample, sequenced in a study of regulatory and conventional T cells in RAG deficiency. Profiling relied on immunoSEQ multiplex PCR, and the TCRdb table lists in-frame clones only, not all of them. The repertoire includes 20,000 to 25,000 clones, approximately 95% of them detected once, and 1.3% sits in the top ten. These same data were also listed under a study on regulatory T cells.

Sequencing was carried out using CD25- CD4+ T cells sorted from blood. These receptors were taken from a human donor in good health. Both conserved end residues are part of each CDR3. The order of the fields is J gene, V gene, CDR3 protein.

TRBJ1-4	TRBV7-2	CASRPQGVSEKLFF
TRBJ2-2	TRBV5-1	CASSDTGHNTGELFF
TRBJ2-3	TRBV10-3	CAISESKGLAETSTDTQYF
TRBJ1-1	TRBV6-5	CASSPAGALALEAFF
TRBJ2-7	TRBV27	CASSRLDRGVWEQYF
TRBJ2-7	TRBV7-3	CASSFATGGYEQYF
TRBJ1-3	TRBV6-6	CASNQGHLSSGNTIYF
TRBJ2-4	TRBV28	CASNPNRGIGRNIQYF
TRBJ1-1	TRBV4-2	CASSPRYRGLMNTEAFF
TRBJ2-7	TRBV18	CASSTWTGLDEQYF
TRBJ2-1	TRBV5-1	CASSPPDRGSYNEQFF
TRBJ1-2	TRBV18	CASSPPGGSPFTF
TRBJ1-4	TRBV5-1	CASSLRTGEPNRELFF
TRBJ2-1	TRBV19	CASSRGLHYNEQFF
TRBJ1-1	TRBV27	CASSLRRGNTEAFF
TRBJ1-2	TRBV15	CATSSSRGTLINYGYTF
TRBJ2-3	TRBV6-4	CASSERQGDTQYF
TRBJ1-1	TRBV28	CASSLGDRGDTEAFF
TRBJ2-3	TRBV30	CAWGGGSYTDTQYF
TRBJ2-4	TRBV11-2	CASSLFSVGRAKNIQYF
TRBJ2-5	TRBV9	CASSVGAPGTVQETQYF
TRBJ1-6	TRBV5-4	CASSAPQGNSNSPLHF
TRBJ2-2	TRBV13	CASSLYSRQSNTGELFF
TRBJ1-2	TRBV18	CASSPLLAGGLYGYTF
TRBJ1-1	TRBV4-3	CASSQPGTGGNTGNTEAFF
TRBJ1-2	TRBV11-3	CASSLSIRGYGYTF
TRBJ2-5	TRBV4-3	CASSQEDRGETQYF
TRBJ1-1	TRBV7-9	CASSPGHEVEAFF
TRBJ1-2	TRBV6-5	CASSLGQGADGYTF
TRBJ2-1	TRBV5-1	CASSLRVAGLYNEQFF
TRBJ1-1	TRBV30	CAWEEQGLVAFF
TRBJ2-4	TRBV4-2	CASSQDDSRGAKAKNIQYF
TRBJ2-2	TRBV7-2	CASSFSRNTGELFF
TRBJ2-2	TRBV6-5	CASRTQGFAGELFF
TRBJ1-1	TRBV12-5	CASALGGRVPTEAFF
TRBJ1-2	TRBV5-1	CASSLAVQGSYGYTF